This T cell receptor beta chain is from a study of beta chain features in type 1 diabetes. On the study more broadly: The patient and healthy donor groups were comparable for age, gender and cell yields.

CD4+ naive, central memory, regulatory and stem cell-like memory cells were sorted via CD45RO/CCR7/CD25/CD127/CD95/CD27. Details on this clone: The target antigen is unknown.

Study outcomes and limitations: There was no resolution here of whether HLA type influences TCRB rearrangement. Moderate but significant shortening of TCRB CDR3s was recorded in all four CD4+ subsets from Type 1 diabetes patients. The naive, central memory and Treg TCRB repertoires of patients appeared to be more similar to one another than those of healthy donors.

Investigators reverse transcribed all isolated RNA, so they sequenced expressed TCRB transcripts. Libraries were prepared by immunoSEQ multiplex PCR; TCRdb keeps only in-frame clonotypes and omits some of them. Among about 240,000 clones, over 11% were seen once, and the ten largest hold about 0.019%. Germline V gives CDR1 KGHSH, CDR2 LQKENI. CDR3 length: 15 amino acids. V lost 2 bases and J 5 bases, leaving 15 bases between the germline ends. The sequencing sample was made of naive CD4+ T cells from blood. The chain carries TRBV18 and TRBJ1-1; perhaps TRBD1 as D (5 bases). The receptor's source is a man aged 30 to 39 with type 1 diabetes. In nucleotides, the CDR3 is TGTGCCAGCTCACCATCGCTAGGGGTTAATACTGAAGCTTTCTTT. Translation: CASSPSLGVNTEAFF. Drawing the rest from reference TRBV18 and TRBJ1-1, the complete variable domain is NAGVMQNPRHLVRRRGQEARLRCSPMKGHSHVYWYRQLPEEGLKFMVYLQKENIIDESGMPKERFSAEFPKEGPSILRIQQVVRGDSAAYFCASSPSLGVNTEAFFGQGTRLTVV.